These 20 T cell receptor beta chains share one sample of origin, sequenced in a study of a mutant IDH1 vaccine in newly diagnosed glioma. Time point: week 11, during vaccination. Doses consisted of 300 ug of mutant IDH1 20-mer peptide each, paired with topical imiquimod. No antigen has been assigned to these receptors. The method was immunoSEQ multiplex PCR; TCRdb's version includes in-frame clones alone and lacks a portion of them. The sample records about 67,000 clones, roughly 90% being singletons. This sample comprised PBMCs, obtained from a glioma patient whose treatment included an IDH1 peptide vaccine. The receptors come from a man aged 40-55 years with glioma.

The CDR3 sequence: CSVGQPNTEAFF. DNA for the CDR3: TGCAGCGTCGGACAACCGAACACTGAAGCTTTCTTT. V is TRBV29-1 and J is TRBJ1-1; the D gene is possibly TRBD1 (5 bases). Germline V gene sequence: CDR1 SQVTM, CDR2 ANQGSEA. This CDR3 has 12 amino acids. V was pared by 6 bases and J by 1 base, with 9 bases between.

The chain couples TRBV19 to TRBJ2-7; D is possibly TRBD2 (5 bases). Trimming shortened V by 5 bases and J by 1 base, and 12 bases separated the two germline ends. This CDR3 comprises 14 residues. CDR1 is LNHDA, CDR2 SQIVND, per germline (reference sequence). This CDR3 is CASSSPGVSYEQYF. The CDR3 DNA is TGTGCCAGTAGTTCGCCCGGGGTATCCTACGAGCAGTACTTC.

The gene calls are TRBV7-2 and TRBJ2-3, with 7 nucleotides matching TRBD2. Germline V gives CDR1 SGHTA, CDR2 FQGNSA. V lost 3 bases and J lost 2; bases outside the gene matches: 8. The CDR3 contains 16 residues. The CDR3 coding sequence is TGTGCCAGCAGCTTTACCCTGCGGGAGTCCACAGATACGCAGTATTTT. Its protein product is CASSFTLRESTDTQYF.

About this clone itself: Other nucleotide sequences in the sample specify the same CDR3. This chain links TRBV5-4 with TRBJ1-5; the D gene is possibly TRBD1 (5 bases). The CDR3 spans 14 residues. V was cut by 0 bases and J by 1 base, with 5 bases left in between. CDR1 and CDR2 (germline): SGHNT, YYREEE (reference sequence). The CDR3 is CASSLGGSNQPQHF. In DNA, the CDR3 is TGTGCCAGCAGCTTGGGGGGGAGCAATCAGCCCCAGCATTTT.

This clone was counted once. The rearrangement joins TRBV11-3 to TRBJ2-1; 12 nucleotides match TRBD1. The trim removed 5 bases at V and 8 bases at J, leaving 4 bases unmatched. This CDR3 contains 14 residues. Germline V gene data show CDR1 as SGHNT and CDR2 as YENEEA. The CDR3 here is CASSPRDRGHEQFF. The CDR3 DNA reads as TGTGCCAGCAGCCCCCGGGACAGGGGGCATGAGCAGTTCTTC.

The gene calls are TRBV19 and TRBJ1-5; TRBD1 might be the D (6 bases). With 3 bases removed from V and 3 bases from J, the gap between germline ends came to 12 bases. Germline V gives CDR1 LNHDA, CDR2 SQIVND (reference sequence). The CDR3 has 15 residues. Here the CDR3 DNA reads TGTGCCAGTAGTATCGGGACATTGCCCAATCAGCCCCAGCATTTT. Translation gives CASSIGTLPNQPQHF.

This chain joins TRBV5-4 and TRBJ2-3; possibly TRBD2 for D (6 bases). The CDR3 has 15 residues. Germline CDR1 SGHNT, CDR2 YYREEE (reference sequence). The germline V and J ends were trimmed by 4 bases and 0 bases, with 12 bases remaining between them. CDR3 sequence (DNA): TGTGCCAGCAGCCGAACTAGCTCTAGCACAGATACGCAGTATTTT. Protein: CASSRTSSSTDTQYF.

J is TRBJ1-2 and V is TRBV7-2; D possibly corresponds to TRBD1 (5 bases). Trimming shortened V by 6 bases and J by 4 bases, and 21 bases separated the two germline ends. The V gene's germline CDR1 is SGHTA and CDR2 FQGNSA. The CDR3 is 16 amino acids. CDR3 sequence: CASSQYGVGDLYGYTF. CDR3 nucleotides: TGTGCCAGCAGTCAATATGGGGTGGGGGACCTCTATGGCTACACCTTC. Looking up the rest from reference TRBV7-2 and TRBJ1-2 gives the full variable domain: GAGVSQSPSNKVTEKGKDVELRCDPISGHTALYWYRQSLGQGLEFLIYFQGNSAPDKSGLPSDRFSAERTGGSVSTLTIQRTQQEDSAVYLCASSQYGVGDLYGYTFGSGTRLTVV.

This sequence joins TRBV7-6 and TRBJ2-5; 7 bases match TRBD1. CDR1 SGHVS and CDR2 FNYEAQ come from the germline V gene. J lost 2 bases, V lost 8 bases, and 5 bases had no gene match. This CDR3 spans 13 amino acids. The CDR3: CASGAGGQETQYF. The DNA of the CDR3 is TGTGCCAGCGGGGCAGGGGGACAAGAGACCCAGTACTTC.

The chain has TRBV5-1 and TRBJ1-5, with 9 bases identical to TRBD1. The V and J ends lost 0 bases and 6 bases, in that order; junction bases with no gene match: 4. CDR1 is SGHRS, CDR2 YFSETQ, per germline. The CDR3 spans 15 residues. The CDR3: CASSLGQGDRQPQHF. DNA for the CDR3: TGCGCCAGCAGCTTGGGACAGGGGGATCGTCAGCCCCAGCATTTT.

Comments on this clone: At the DNA level, this CDR3 is encoded by other sequences in the same sample as well. The chain links TRBV11-1 to TRBJ1-2; no reliable D call. The ends were cut back, 6 bases at V and 2 bases at J, with 13 bases in the middle. The CDR3 consists of 14 residues. CDR1 and CDR2 (germline): SGHAT, FQDESV (reference sequence). The DNA of the CDR3 is TGTGCCAGCAGTTCTTTTATGGAGAACTATGGCTACACCTTC. Amino acid sequence: CASSSFMENYGYTF.

As regards this clone: Relative to the germline gene, one junction end is altered; a read error may explain this. Other DNA sequences of this sample code for an identical CDR3. The CDR3 bases are TGTGCCAGTAGCTTAAGAGGCGGGGGGACCCAGTACTTC. Its protein product is CASSLRGGGTQYF. The V and J genes are TRBV7-8 and TRBJ2-5; TRBD2 agrees at 7 bases. CDR1 is SGHVS, CDR2 FQNEAQ, per germline. This CDR3 is built from 13 residues.

This chain uses TRBV18 with TRBJ1-2; 7 nucleotides line up with TRBD1. Per the germline V gene, CDR1 is KGHSH and CDR2 is LQKENI. The CDR3 length is 14 residues. After removal of 1 base from V and 4 bases from J, the junction contained 3 bases not matched to a gene. The CDR3 here is CASSPLGTAYGYTF. CDR3 nucleotides: TGTGCCAGCTCACCACTTGGGACAGCCTATGGCTACACCTTC.

This clone has only one observation. The rearrangement links TRBV4-1 to TRBJ1-1, with D perhaps TRBD1 (5 bases). Trimming stripped 0 bases from V and 5 bases from J, with 13 bases between. This CDR3 has 15 amino acids. The germline V gene encodes CDR1 MGHRA and CDR2 YSYEKL. The CDR3 DNA reads TGCGCCAGCAGCCAAGAATGGCAGGGAAGGACTGAAGCTTTCTTT. This codes for CASSQEWQGRTEAFF.

The chain joins TRBV7-9 to TRBJ1-2; D remains ambiguous. Germline V gene data show CDR1 as SEHNR and CDR2 as FQNEAQ (reference sequence). The CDR3 spans 14 residues. V dropped 1 base and J dropped 2 bases, with 8 bases sitting between them. In DNA, the CDR3 is TGTGCCAGCAGCTTAGATGGCAGCAACTATGGCTACACCTTC. Residues: CASSLDGSNYGYTF.

This chain joins TRBV7-3 and TRBJ2-1, with TRBD2 identical over 8 bases. The germline V gene has CDR1 SGHTA and CDR2 FQGTGA. CDR3 length: 16 residues. Unmatched junction bases numbered 15, after V lost 5 bases and J lost 9 bases. The CDR3 bases are TGTGCCAGCAGCCCCCAAGCGGGAGTGAGTGGTATTGAGCAGTTCTTC. Residues: CASSPQAGVSGIEQFF.

Here the CDR3 DNA reads TGTGCCAGTAGTATAGAACAGCCCAATCAGCCCCAGCATTTT. Amino acids: CASSIEQPNQPQHF. The chain joins TRBV19 to TRBJ1-5; D remains ambiguous. Trimming removed 0 bases from V and 3 bases from J, with 6 bases in between. The CDR3 runs to 14 residues. Germline V CDR1 and CDR2: LNHDA, SQIVND (reference sequence).

The chain recombines TRBV6-5 with TRBJ2-7, with 8 bases lining up with TRBD2. Trimming removed 4 bases from V and 7 bases from J; junction bases left unmatched: 9. Looked up from germline, CDR1 is MNHEY and CDR2 is SVGAGI. The CDR3 is 14 amino acids. For the CDR3, the DNA is TGTGCCAGCAGTTTCCGGGAGGGCCTGAGGGAGCAGTACTTC. This codes for CASSFREGLREQYF.

The J gene is TRBJ1-6, the V gene TRBV18, with D uncertain. The CDR3 loop spans 15 amino acids. Germline CDR1 KGHSH, CDR2 LQKENI. Trimming stripped 6 bases from V and 0 bases from J, with 9 bases between. This CDR3 reads CASSDGSSYNSPLHF. Written as DNA, the CDR3 is TGTGCCAGCTCGGACGGGAGCTCCTATAATTCACCCCTCCACTTT.

The chain has TRBV30 and TRBJ2-5; TRBD2 agrees at 9 bases. CDR3 length equals 15 residues. V was pared by 0 bases and J by 5 bases, with 7 bases of the junction left unmatched. CDR1 is GTSNPN, CDR2 SVGIG, per germline (reference sequence). The CDR3 sequence: CAWSVWRGGIETQYF. CDR3 in DNA: TGTGCCTGGAGTGTCTGGCGGGGGGGCATCGAGACCCAGTACTTC. The full variable domain, rest sourced from reference TRBV30 and TRBJ2-5, is SQTIHQWPATLVQPVGSPLSLECTVEGTSNPNLYWYRQAAGRGLQLLFYSVGIGQISSEVPQNLSASRPQDRQFILSSKKLLLSDSGFYLCAWSVWRGGIETQYFGPGTRLLVL.